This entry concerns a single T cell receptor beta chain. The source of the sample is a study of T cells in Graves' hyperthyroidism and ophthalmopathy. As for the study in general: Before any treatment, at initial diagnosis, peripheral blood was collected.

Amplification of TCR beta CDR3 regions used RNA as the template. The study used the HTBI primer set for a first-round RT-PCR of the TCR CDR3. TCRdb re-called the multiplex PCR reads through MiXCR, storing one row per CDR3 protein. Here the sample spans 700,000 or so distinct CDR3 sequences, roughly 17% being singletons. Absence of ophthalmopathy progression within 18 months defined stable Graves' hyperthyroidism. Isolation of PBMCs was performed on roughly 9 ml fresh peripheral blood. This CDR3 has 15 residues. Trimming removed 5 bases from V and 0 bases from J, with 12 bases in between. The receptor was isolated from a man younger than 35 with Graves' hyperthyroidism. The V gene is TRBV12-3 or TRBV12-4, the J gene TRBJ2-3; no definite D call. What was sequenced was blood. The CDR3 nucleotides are TGTGCCAGCAGTCATACAGTGTCAAGCACAGATACGCAGTATTTT. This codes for CASSHTVSSTDTQYF.